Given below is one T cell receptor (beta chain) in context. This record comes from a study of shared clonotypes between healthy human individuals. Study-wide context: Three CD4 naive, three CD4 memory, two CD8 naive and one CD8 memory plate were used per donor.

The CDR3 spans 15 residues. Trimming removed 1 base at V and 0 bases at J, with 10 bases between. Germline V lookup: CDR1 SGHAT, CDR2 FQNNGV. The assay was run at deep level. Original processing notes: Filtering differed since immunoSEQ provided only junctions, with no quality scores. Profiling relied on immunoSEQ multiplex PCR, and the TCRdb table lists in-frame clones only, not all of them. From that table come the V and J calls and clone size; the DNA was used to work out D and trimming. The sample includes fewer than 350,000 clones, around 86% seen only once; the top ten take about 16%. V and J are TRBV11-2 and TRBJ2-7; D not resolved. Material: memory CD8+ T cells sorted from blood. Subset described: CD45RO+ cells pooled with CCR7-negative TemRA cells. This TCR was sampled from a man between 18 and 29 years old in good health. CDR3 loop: CASSLGLESSYEQYF. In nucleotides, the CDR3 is TGTGCCAGCAGCTTAGGATTGGAGAGCTCCTACGAGCAGTACTTC.